These T cell receptor beta chains were read from a single sample in a study of shared clonotypes between healthy human individuals. Sequencing was performed with immunoSEQ multiplex PCR; in TCRdb, only in-frame clones are kept and a portion is missing. The sample shows 2 million to 2.5 million clones, almost 96% of them seen only once. The source material was naive CD4+ T cells sorted from blood. These receptors were collected from a man younger than 30 in good health. CDR3s include the opening cysteine and the closing phenylalanine or tryptophan. Each record gives: J gene, V gene, CDR3 protein.

J: TRBJ2-7; V: TRBV7-8; CDR3: CASSLGPDRTYEQYF
J: TRBJ1-1; V: TRBV15; CDR3: CATSRDRGLNTEAFF
J: TRBJ2-2; V: TRBV5-1; CDR3: CASSLVGGDTGELFF
J: TRBJ1-2; V: TRBV29-1; CDR3: CSVDTARSNGYTF
J: TRBJ2-5; V: TRBV18; CDR3: CASSPERETQYF
J: TRBJ1-6; V: TRBV18; CDR3: CASSPSQGANSPLHF
J: TRBJ2-5; V: TRBV6-1; CDR3: CASSGGGAWETQYF
J: TRBJ2-2; V: TRBV29-1; CDR3: CSVPTGGKTGELFF
J: TRBJ2-2; V: TRBV12-2; CDR3: CASRDRSRQGNTGELFF
J: TRBJ1-1; V: TRBV30; CDR3: CAWGPNTEAFF
J: TRBJ2-1; V: TRBV6-5; CDR3: CASSYSIRDRDLFF
J: TRBJ1-1; V: TRBV10-3; CDR3: CATNLDGGNTEAFF
J: TRBJ1-1; V: TRBV6-6; CDR3: CASSSLIGTEAFF
J: TRBJ1-5; V: TRBV11-2; CDR3: CASSLEGGNQPQHF
J: TRBJ2-7; V: TRBV6-6; CDR3: CASSYSGEYEQYF
J: TRBJ1-6; V: TRBV5-1; CDR3: CASRKGQVGPLHF
J: TRBJ2-1; V: TRBV28; CDR3: CASSLIEGQQFF
J: TRBJ1-5; V: TRBV2; CDR3: CASSPGLAGNNQPQHF
J: TRBJ1-1; V: TRBV6-5; CDR3: CASSYSTLNTEAFF
J: TRBJ1-4; V: TRBV4-1; CDR3: CASSPLGTANEKLFF
J: TRBJ2-2; V: TRBV28; CDR3: CASSIDRALNTGELFF
J: TRBJ1-6; V: TRBV2; CDR3: CASSEISGTGLNSPLHF
J: TRBJ1-3; V: TRBV18; CDR3: CASSPPGVPWDTIYF
J: TRBJ1-3; V: TRBV11-2; CDR3: CASSLEPASGNTIYF
J: TRBJ2-5; V: TRBV7-6; CDR3: CASSAQGAKGETQYF
J: TRBJ2-7; V: TRBV6-6; CDR3: CASSFLVYEQYF
J: TRBJ2-3; V: TRBV7-2; CDR3: CASSLRVKSGGRVNTQYF
J: TRBJ1-5; V: TRBV18; CDR3: CASSPGQGMNQPQHF
J: TRBJ1-4; V: TRBV28; CDR3: CASYDGDPTNEKLFF
J: TRBJ2-2; V: TRBV30; CDR3: CAWSRLAGGPNTGELFF
J: TRBJ2-5; V: TRBV4-1; CDR3: CASSQVGLAAETQYF
J: TRBJ2-2; V: TRBV6-1; CDR3: CASSLQGYTGELFF
J: TRBJ2-7; V: TRBV7-9; CDR3: CASSVHRDRGIYEQYF